The next 2 T cell receptor beta chains were all read from a single sample in a study of T cells in Graves' hyperthyroidism and ophthalmopathy. Using RNA transcripts as the source, TCR beta CDR3 regions were amplified. The HTBI set primed first-round TCR CDR3 RT-PCR. TCRdb passed the multiplex PCR reads through MiXCR, listing each CDR3 protein once. Here the sample spans a few hundred thousand distinct CDR3 sequences, 46% being singletons. The sample consisted of peripheral blood or thyroid tissue (not recorded which). These receptors all come from an adult woman with Graves' disease, either hyperthyroidism or ophthalmopathy (not recorded which).

The rearrangement uses TRBV25-1 and TRBJ1-6; 7 bases line up with TRBD1. Germline V gene data show CDR1 as MGHDK and CDR2 as SYGVNS. The CDR3 totals 16 residues. After removal of 7 bases from V and 5 bases from J, the junction contained 11 bases not matched to a gene. The CDR3 here is CASTYRQGANNSPLHF. The CDR3 DNA follows: TGTGCCAGCACTTATCGACAGGGCGCGAATAATTCACCCCTCCACTTT.

The chain uses TRBV15 and TRBJ1-2; 7 bases are shared with TRBD1. Germline loops: CDR1 LNHNV, CDR2 YYDKDF (reference sequence). Trimming cost V 10 bases and J 6 bases; bases outside gene matches: 14. CDR3 length: 14 amino acids. The CDR3 loop reads CAIPRRQGTDGYTF. DNA of the CDR3: TGTGCCATTCCGCGAAGACAGGGAACTGATGGCTACACCTTC. Full variable domain (rest looked up from reference TRBV15 and TRBJ1-2): DAMVIQNPRYQVTQFGKPVTLSCSQTLNHNVMYWYQQKSSQAPKLLFHYYDKDFNNEADTPDNFQSRRPNTSFCFLDIRSPGLGDTAMYLCAIPRRQGTDGYTFGSGTRLTVV.